A single sample gave rise to the 14 T cell receptor beta chains below, sequenced in a study of T cells after yellow fever vaccination. TCRdb re-derived calls from the 5' RACE reads in MiXCR, one entry per CDR3 protein. The table shows some 500,000 distinct CDR3 sequences, with approximately 15% occurring only once. The material was PBMCs, obtained on the day of the yellow fever booster vaccination. The receptors were sampled from a man aged 30 to 39 who received the YFV17D yellow fever vaccine.

The rearrangement joins TRBV20-1 to TRBJ2-3, with D unclear. V was shortened by 2 bases and J by 2 bases, with 11 bases between the two germline ends. Germline V lookup: CDR1 DFQATT, CDR2 SNEGSKA (reference sequence). This CDR3 is 14 amino acids long. The CDR3 DNA sequence: TGCAGTGCTAGACCGGGTCAGCTCACAGATACGCAGTATTTT. Protein: CSARPGQLTDTQYF.

This clonotype was seen a handful of times. The rearrangement uses TRBV5-1 and TRBJ2-3; tentative D call: TRBD2 (6 bases). V dropped 0 bases and J dropped 4 bases, with 15 bases sitting between them. The CDR3 is 16 amino acids. Germline assignment: CDR1 SGHRS and CDR2 YFSETQ. CDR3 sequence reads: CASSLVASDPSDTQYF. The CDR3 region has the DNA TGCGCCAGCAGCTTGGTTGCTAGCGACCCCTCAGATACGCAGTATTTT.

This sequence joins TRBV7-6 and TRBJ1-1, with D perhaps TRBD1 (6 bases). Germline V lookup: CDR1 SGHVS, CDR2 FNYEAQ. V lost 1 base and J lost 1, with 10 bases in between. The CDR3 loop spans 15 amino acids. The CDR3 bases are TGTGCCAGCAGCTTAGGGGGGGGCGGGAACACTGAAGCTTTCTTT. Its protein is CASSLGGGGNTEAFF.

In this sample, this clonotype turned up a few times. The chain carries TRBV6-2 or TRBV6-3 and TRBJ2-1; TRBD2 agrees at 15 bases. Looked up from germline, CDR1 is MNHEY and CDR2 is SVGEGT. The CDR3 is 18 amino acids. Trimming took 7 bases from V and 0 from J; bases not matched to a gene: 7. Written as DNA, the CDR3 is TGTGCCAGCAAGGGACTAGCGGGAGGAAAGAGCTCCTACAATGAGCAGTTCTTC. It is translated as CASKGLAGGKSSYNEQFF.

In its sample, this clonotype was seen a few times. The rearrangement links TRBV7-2 to TRBJ2-5, with a weak D call TRBD1 (6 bases). Germline loops: CDR1 SGHTA, CDR2 FQGNSA. The CDR3 runs 15 residues. The V end was cut by 5 bases, the J end by 2 bases, with 15 bases between. CDR3 in DNA: TGTGCCAGCAGCCTCAGGACAGCCGGGCAAGAGACCCAGTACTTC. As protein: CASSLRTAGQETQYF.

The chain combines TRBV7-2 with TRBJ2-5; 11 positions agree with TRBD1. The CDR3 covers 15 residues. The germline CDR1 and CDR2 sequences are SGHTA and FQGNSA. The V and J ends lost 3 bases and 5 bases, in that order; junction bases with no gene match: 5. The CDR3 spells CASSFGTGGRETQYF. The CDR3 bases are TGTGCCAGCAGCTTCGGGACAGGGGGACGGGAGACCCAGTACTTC.

This rearrangement joins TRBV27 to TRBJ2-2, with 7 nucleotides matching TRBD2. Germline CDR1 reads MNHEY; CDR2 reads SMNVEV (reference sequence). The CDR3 runs 16 residues. With V trimmed by 3 bases and J by 5 bases, 9 bases remained unmatched. CDR3 nucleotide sequence: TGTGCCAGCAGTTTGGGGAGGGCCGCCCTAACCGGGGAGCTGTTTTTT. Residues: CASSLGRAALTGELFF.

This rearrangement joins TRBV6-5 to TRBJ2-1; 7 bases line up with TRBD1. This CDR3 region has 15 residues. Per the germline V gene, CDR1 is MNHEY and CDR2 is SVGAGI. V lost 2 bases and J lost 5; bases outside the gene matches: 6. The DNA of the CDR3 is TGTGCCAGCAGTTACCGCGACAGGGCTGACAATGAGCAGTTCTTC. Its protein product is CASSYRDRADNEQFF.

This sequence joins TRBV6-1 and TRBJ1-2; maybe TRBD1 (6 bases). V was shortened by 4 bases and J by 8 bases, with 20 bases between the two germline ends. Per germline, CDR1 MNHNS and CDR2 SASEGT. The CDR3 extends over 15 amino acids. DNA of the CDR3: TGTGCCAGCAGTGTTCGGACAGCTGCGGGGGGCGGCTACACCTTC. It encodes CASSVRTAAGGGYTF.

This clonotype occurred a few times. The chain joins TRBV28 to TRBJ2-6, with D unclear. CDR1 and CDR2 (germline): MDHEN, SYDVKM. This CDR3 region has 11 residues. This chain's CDR3 is CATLGANVLTF. CDR3 sequence (DNA): TGTGCGACCCTGGGGGCCAACGTCCTGACTTTC.

This clonotype appeared a few times. V is TRBV15 and J is TRBJ2-2, with no clear D. The germline V gene encodes CDR1 LNHNV and CDR2 YYDKDF (reference sequence). The CDR3 consists of 14 residues. Trimming cost V 0 bases and J 2 bases, with 4 bases left between them. CDR3 sequence (DNA): TGTGCCACCAGCAGAGAACACAACACCGGGGAGCTGTTTTTT. This encodes CATSREHNTGELFF.

This clonotype was seen only a few times. The genes are TRBV12-3 or TRBV12-4 and TRBJ2-3; a possible D gene is TRBD2 (5 bases). Trimming stripped 7 bases from V and 8 bases from J, with 13 bases between. There are 12 residues in the CDR3. Here the CDR3 DNA reads TGTGCCAGCAACGGAGGAGAATCTACGCAGTATTTT. Translating gives CASNGGESTQYF.

In its sample, this clonotype was seen a few times. This rearrangement joins TRBV20-1 to TRBJ2-4, with no clear D. CDR1 and CDR2 from the germline V gene are DFQATT and SNEGSKA (reference sequence). The CDR3 length is 13 residues. V lost 7 bases, J lost 0 bases, and 10 bases lay in between. The CDR3 protein is CSVRVVAKNIQYF. The CDR3 nucleotides are TGCAGTGTGAGAGTAGTAGCCAAAAACATTCAGTACTTC.

This clonotype was counted a few times. The chain joins TRBV10-3 to TRBJ2-7; 7 bases are a match to TRBD2. This CDR3 has 15 amino acids. CDR1 and CDR2 from the germline V gene are ENHRY and SYGVKD. J gave up 0 bases and V 6 bases, and 8 bases lay outside the gene matches. In nucleotides, the CDR3 is TGTGCCATCAGGACTGGGGGAGGGGTCTCCTACGAGCAGTACTTC. It codes for CAIRTGGGVSYEQYF.